The T cell receptor (beta chain) under discussion was sequenced for a study of CXCR3-negative and CXCR3-positive naive CD8 T cells. Study conclusions and caveats: The study found that naive CXCR3-negative and CXCR3-positive cells shared TRBV-TRBJ usage, while memory cells differed. Similarly elevated diversity marked both naive subsets, with memory CD8+ cells showing far lower diversity. Naive cells positive for CXCR3 carried more hydrophobic TRB CDR3s than CXCR3-negative ones.

Definition of naive CD8+ T cells rested on a CD45RO-CCR7+CD27+CD95- profile. Via 5' RACE with UMI labels, TRB cDNA libraries were prepared. Using the 5' RACE reads, TCRdb records one entry per CDR3 protein without DNA. The table counts under 150,000 distinct CDR3 sequences; approximately 0.28% lies in the top ten. On this clonotype: The antigen is not known.

Sequenced sample: naive CXCR3+ CD8+ T cells from blood. The subset was: CD45RO-CCR7+CD27+CD95- naive CD8+ T cells expressing CXCR3 (TNR3+). The clonotype was recovered from a human donor in good health. Some clones in this sample may be carry-over from other donors' samples.

The CDR3 sequence: CASSPRAGNTEAFF. V gene TRBV11-2 combines with J gene TRBJ1-1; with no DNA, the TCRdb D assignment of TRBD1 cannot be verified. The CDR3 extends over 14 amino acids. Germline assignment: CDR1 SGHAT and CDR2 FQNNGV. The full variable domain, completed using reference TRBV11-2 and TRBJ1-1, is EAGVAQSPRYKIIEKRQSVAFWCNPISGHATLYWYQQILGQGPKLLIQFQNNGVVDDSQLPKDRFSAERLKGVDSTLKIQPAKLEDSAVYLCASSPRAGNTEAFFGQGTRLTVV.